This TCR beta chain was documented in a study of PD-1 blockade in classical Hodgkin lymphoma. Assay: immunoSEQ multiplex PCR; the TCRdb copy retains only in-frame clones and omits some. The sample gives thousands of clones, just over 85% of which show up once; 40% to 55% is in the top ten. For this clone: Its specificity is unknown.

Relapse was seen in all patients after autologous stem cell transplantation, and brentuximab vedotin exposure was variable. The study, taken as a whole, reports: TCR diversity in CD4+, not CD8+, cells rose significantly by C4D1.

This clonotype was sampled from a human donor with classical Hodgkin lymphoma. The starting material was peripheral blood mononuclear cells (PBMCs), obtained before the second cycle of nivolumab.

The CDR3 nucleotides read TGTGCCAGCAAGGGTGGGGGATGGGGTCGCCAAGAGCCCCAGCATTTT. Encoded protein: CASKGGGWGRQEPQHF. V gene TRBV6-4 combines with J gene TRBJ1-5; possible D gene TRBD1, 5 bases. This CDR3 spans 16 amino acids. V dropped 7 bases and J dropped 8 bases, with 24 bases sitting between them. The germline V gene encodes CDR1 MRHNA and CDR2 SNTAGT.